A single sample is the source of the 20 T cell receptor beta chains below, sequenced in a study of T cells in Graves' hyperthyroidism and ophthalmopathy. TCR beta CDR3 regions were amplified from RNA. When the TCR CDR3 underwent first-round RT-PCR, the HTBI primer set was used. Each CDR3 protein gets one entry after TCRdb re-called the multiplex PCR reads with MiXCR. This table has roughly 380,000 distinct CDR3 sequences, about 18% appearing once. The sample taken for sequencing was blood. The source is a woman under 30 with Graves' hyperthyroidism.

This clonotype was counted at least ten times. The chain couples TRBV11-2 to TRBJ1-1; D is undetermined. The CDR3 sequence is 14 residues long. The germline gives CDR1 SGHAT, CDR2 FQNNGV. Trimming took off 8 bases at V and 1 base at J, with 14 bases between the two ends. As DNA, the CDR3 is TGTGCCAGCGAGTATGGCAGTCCGAACACTGAAGCTTTCTTT. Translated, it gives CASEYGSPNTEAFF.

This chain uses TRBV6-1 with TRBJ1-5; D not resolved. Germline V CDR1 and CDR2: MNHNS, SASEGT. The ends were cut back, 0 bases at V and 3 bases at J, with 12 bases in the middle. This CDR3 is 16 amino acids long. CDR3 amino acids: CASSEAPDTTNQPQHF. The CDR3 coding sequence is TGTGCCAGCAGTGAAGCACCCGACACGACCAATCAGCCCCAGCATTTT.

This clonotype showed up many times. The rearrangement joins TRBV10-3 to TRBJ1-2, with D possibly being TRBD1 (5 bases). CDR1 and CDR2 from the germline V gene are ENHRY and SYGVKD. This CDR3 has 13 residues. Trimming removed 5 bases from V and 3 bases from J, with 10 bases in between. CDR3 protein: CAISSGGDYGYTF. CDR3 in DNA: TGTGCCATCAGTTCCGGGGGGGACTATGGCTACACCTTC.

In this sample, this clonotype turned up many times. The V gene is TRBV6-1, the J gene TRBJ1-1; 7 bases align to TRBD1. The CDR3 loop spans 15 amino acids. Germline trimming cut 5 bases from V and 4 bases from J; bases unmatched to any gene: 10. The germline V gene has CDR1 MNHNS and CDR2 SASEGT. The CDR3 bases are TGTGCCAGCAGTCATCCAGGACAGGAGTTCACTGAAGCTTTCTTT. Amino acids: CASSHPGQEFTEAFF.

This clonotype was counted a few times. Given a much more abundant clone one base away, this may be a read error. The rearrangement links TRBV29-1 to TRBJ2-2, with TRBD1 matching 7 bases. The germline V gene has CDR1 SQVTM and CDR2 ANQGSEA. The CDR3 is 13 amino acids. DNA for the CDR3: TGCAGCGCAGGACAGGTGAACACCGGGGAGCTGTGTTTT. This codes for CSAGQVNTGELCF.

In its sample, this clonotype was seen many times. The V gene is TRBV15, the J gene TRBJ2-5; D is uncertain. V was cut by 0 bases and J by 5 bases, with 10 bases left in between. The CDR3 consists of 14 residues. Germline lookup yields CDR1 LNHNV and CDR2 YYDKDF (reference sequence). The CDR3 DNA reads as TGTGCCACCAGCAGAGATCTGGGGTTGGAGACCCAGTACTTC. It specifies CATSRDLGLETQYF.

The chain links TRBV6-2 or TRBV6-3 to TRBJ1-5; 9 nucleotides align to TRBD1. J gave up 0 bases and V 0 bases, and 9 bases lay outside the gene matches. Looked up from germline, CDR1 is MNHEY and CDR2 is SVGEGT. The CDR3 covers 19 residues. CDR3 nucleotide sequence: TGTGCCAGCAGTTACTCGTATCACAGGGGGCGCCATAGCAATCAGCCCCAGCATTTT. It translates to CASSYSYHRGRHSNQPQHF.

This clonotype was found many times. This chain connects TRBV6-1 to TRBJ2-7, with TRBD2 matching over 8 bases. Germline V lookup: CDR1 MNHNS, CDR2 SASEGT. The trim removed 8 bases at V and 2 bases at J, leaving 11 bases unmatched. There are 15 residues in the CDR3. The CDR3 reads CASWRGAGRTYEQYF. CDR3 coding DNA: TGTGCCAGCTGGCGGGGGGCAGGTAGAACCTACGAGCAGTACTTC.

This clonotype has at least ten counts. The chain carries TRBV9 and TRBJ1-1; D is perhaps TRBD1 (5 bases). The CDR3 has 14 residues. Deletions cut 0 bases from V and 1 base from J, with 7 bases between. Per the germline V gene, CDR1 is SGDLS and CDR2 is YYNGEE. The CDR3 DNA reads TGTGCCAGCAGCGTAGCGGGGGGGAACACTGAAGCTTTCTTT. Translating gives CASSVAGGNTEAFF.

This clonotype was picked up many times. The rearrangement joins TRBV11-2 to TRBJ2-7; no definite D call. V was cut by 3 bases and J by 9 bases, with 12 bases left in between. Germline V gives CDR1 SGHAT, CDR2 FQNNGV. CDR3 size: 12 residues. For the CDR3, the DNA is TGTGCCAGCAGCTTCATTTTTAGTGGGCAGTACTTC. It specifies CASSFIFSGQYF.

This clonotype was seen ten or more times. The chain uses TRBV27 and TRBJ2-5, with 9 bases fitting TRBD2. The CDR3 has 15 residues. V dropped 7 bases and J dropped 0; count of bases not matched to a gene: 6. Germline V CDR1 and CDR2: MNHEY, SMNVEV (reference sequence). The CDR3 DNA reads TGTGCCAGCACCTCCCCTAGCGGGGACCAAGAGACCCAGTACTTC. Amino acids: CASTSPSGDQETQYF.

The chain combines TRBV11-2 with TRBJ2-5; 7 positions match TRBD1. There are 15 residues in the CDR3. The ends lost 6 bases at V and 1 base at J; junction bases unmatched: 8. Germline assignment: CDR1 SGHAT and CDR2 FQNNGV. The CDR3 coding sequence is TGTGCCAGCAGTCGAGAGACAGGGCTCCAAGAGACCCAGTACTTC. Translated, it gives CASSRETGLQETQYF.

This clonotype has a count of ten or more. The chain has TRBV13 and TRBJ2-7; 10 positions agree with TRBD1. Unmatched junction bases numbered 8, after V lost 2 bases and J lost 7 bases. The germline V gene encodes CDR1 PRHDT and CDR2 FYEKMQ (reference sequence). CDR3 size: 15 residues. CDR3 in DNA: TGTGCCAGCAGCTTACGGGACAGGGGATATGGGGAGCAGTACTTC. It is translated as CASSLRDRGYGEQYF.

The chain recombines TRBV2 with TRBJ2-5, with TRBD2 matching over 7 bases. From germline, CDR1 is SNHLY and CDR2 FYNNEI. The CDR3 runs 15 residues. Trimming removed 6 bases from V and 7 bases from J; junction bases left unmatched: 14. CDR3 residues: CASRALAATGGTQYF. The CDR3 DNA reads TGTGCCAGCAGGGCGCTAGCGGCCACCGGAGGGACCCAGTACTTC.

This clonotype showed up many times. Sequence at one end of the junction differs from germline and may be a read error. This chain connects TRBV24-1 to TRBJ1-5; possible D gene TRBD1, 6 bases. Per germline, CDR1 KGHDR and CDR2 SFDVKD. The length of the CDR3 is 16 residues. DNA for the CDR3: TGTGCCACCGGTGAAAGAGGAACAGGGCCCAATCAGCCCCAGCATTTT. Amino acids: CATGERGTGPNQPQHF.

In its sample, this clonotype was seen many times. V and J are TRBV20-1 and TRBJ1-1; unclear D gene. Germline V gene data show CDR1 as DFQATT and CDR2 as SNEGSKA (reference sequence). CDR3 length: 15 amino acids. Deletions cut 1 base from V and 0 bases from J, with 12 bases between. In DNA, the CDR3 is TGCAGTGCTAGAGGCTCACGGGTGGTGAACACTGAAGCTTTCTTT. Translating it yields CSARGSRVVNTEAFF.

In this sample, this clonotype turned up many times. The CDR3 spells CASSLAGSGGTEAFF. In DNA, the CDR3 is TGTGCCAGCAGCTTAGCGGGGTCCGGGGGCACTGAAGCTTTCTTT. This sequence joins TRBV7-6 and TRBJ1-1; D may be TRBD1 (5 bases). V was shortened by 0 bases and J by 4 bases, with 12 bases between the two germline ends. This CDR3 has 15 residues. Per germline, CDR1 SGHVS and CDR2 FNYEAQ.

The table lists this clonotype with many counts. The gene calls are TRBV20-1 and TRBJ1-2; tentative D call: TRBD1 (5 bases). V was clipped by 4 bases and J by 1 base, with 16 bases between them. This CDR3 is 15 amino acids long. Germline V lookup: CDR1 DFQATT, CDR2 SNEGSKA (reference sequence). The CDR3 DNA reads TGCAGTGCTATCACAGGCCCCGTGGGTAACTATGGCTACACCTTC. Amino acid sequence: CSAITGPVGNYGYTF.

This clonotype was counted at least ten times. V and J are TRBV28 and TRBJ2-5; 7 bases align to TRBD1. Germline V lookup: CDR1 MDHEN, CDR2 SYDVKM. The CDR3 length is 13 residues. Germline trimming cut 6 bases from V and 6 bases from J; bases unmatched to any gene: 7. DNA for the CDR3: TGTGCCAGCAGACAGGGGAATGAGAAGACCCAGTACTTC. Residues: CASRQGNEKTQYF.

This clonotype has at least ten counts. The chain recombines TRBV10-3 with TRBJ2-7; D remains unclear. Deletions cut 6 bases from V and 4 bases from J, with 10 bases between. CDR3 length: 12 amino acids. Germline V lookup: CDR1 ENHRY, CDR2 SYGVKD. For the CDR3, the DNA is TGTGCCATCAGGGAAGACTTATACGAGCAGTACTTC. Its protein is CAIREDLYEQYF.